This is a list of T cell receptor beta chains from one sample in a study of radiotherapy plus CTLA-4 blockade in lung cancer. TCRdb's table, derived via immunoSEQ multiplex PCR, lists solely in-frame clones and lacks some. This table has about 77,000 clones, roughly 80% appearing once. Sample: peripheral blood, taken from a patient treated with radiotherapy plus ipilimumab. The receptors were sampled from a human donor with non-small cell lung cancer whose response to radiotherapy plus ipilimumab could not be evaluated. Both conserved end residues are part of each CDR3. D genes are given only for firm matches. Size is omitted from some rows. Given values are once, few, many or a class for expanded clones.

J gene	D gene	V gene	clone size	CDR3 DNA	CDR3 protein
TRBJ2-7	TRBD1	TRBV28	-	TGTGCCAGCAGTACCGATCCGGGACAGGAGAACTACGAGCAGTACTTC	CASSTDPGQENYEQYF
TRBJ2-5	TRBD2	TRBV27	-	TGTGCCAGCAGTCGGGTTAGCGGGGCTCAAGAGACCCAGTACTTC	CASSRVSGAQETQYF
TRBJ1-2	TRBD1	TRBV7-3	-	TGTGCCAGCAGCTTAACGACAGGGGGTAACTATGGCTACACCTTC	CASSLTTGGNYGYTF
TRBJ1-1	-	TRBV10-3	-	TGTGCCATCAGCGGCGCGGGGGGCAGGGCTTTCTTT	CAISGAGGRAFF
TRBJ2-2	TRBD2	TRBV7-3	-	TGTGCCAGCAGCCCCCATCCAGCGGGAGGGCCCACCGGGGAGCTGTTTTTT	CASSPHPAGGPTGELFF
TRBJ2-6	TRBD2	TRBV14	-	TGTGCCAGCCGCCTGGGGGGGGCTGGGGCCAACGTCCTGACTTTC	CASRLGGAGANVLTF
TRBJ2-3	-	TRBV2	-	TGTGCCAGCGCGAGGTCCACAGATACGCAGTATTTT	CASARSTDTQYF
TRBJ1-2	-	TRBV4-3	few	TGCGCCAGCAGCCAACCTGCGCAAGGGGGAGAGTATGGCTACACCTTC	CASSQPAQGGEYGYTF
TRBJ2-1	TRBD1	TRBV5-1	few	TGCGCCAGCAGCTGGGACAGGATCTACAATGAGCAGTTCTTC	CASSWDRIYNEQFF
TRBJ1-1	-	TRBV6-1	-	TGTGCCAGCACAGAAAGGACTGTGAACACTGAAGCTTTCTTT	CASTERTVNTEAFF
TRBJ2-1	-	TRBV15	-	TGTGCCACCAGCCCTGAACTGGCGGAAGGACTCAATGAGCAGTTCTTC	CATSPELAEGLNEQFF
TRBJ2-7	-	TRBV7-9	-	TGTGCCAGCAGCTTAGACATAAATTACGAGCAGTACTTC	CASSLDINYEQYF
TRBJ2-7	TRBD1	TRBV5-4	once	TGTGCCAGCAGCTTGGGTTCCGGGACAGGGCTCAACGAGCAGTACTTC	CASSLGSGTGLNEQYF
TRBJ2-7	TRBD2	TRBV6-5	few	TGTGCCAGCAGTACCGCACTAGCGTACACCTACGAGCAGTACTTC	CASSTALAYTYEQYF
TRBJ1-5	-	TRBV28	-	TGTGCCAGCAGTTTATCCACTACCAATCAGCCCCAGCATTTT	CASSLSTTNQPQHF
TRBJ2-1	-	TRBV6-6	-	TGTGCCAGCAGTTCCAGTTTGGACAATGAGCAGTTCTTC	CASSSSLDNEQFF
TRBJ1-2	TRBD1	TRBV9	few	TGTGCCAGCAGCGTGATGGACAGGGGTCAAGGAGGCTACACCTTC	CASSVMDRGQGGYTF
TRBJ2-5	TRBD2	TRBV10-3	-	TGTGCCATCAGAGGGACTAGCGGGGGGGCCTTAGAGACCCAGTACTTC	CAIRGTSGGALETQYF
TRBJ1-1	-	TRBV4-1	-	TGCGCCAGCAGCCAAGTTGGAGGCACTGAAGCTTTCTTT	CASSQVGGTEAFF
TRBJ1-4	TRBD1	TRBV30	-	TGTGCCTGGACATCCGGGACAGGCGAAAAACTGTTTTTT	CAWTSGTGEKLFF
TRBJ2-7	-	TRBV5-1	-	TGCGCCAGCAGCTTGGGCCTTCTTTCCTACGAGCAGTACTTC	CASSLGLLSYEQYF
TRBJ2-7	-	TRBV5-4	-	TGTGCCAGCAGCTTAGGTGTTGGGGACTACGAGCAGTACTTC	CASSLGVGDYEQYF
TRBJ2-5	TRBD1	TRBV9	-	TGTGCCAGCAGCGGGGGGGTGGGACAGGGACAAGAGACCCAGTACTTC	CASSGGVGQGQETQYF
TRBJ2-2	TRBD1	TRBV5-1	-	TGCGCCAGCAGCTTAGGACAGGGCAGCACCGGGGAGCTGTTTTTT	CASSLGQGSTGELFF